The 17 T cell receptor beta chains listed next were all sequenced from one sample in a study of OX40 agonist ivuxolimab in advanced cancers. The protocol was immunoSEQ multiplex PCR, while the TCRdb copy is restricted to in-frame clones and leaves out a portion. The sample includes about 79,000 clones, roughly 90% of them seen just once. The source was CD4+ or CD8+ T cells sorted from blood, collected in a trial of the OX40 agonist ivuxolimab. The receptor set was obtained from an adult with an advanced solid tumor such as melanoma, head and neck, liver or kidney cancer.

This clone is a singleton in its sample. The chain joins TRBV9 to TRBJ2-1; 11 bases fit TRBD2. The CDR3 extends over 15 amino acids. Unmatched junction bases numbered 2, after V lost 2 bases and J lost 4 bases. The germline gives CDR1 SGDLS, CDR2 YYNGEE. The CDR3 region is CASSVGLAGYNEQFF. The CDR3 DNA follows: TGTGCCAGCAGCGTCGGACTAGCGGGTTACAATGAGCAGTTCTTC.

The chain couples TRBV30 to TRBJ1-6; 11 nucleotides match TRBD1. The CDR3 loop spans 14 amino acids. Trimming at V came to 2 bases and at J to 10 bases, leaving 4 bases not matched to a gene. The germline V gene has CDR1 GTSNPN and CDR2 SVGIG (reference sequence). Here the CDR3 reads CAWSTGQGGSPLHF. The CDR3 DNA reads TGTGCCTGGAGTACGGGACAGGGGGGATCACCCCTCCACTTT.

The CDR3 is CATSRSRGIGGISSYEQYF. The CDR3 DNA reads as TGTGCCACCAGCAGATCCCGGGGAATCGGAGGGATTAGCTCCTACGAGCAGTACTTC. This sequence joins TRBV15 and TRBJ2-7; TRBD2 is a possible D gene (6 bases). This CDR3 spans 19 amino acids. V was trimmed by 2 bases and J by 0 bases, leaving 23 bases between them. Looked up from germline, CDR1 is LNHNV and CDR2 is YYDKDF (reference sequence).

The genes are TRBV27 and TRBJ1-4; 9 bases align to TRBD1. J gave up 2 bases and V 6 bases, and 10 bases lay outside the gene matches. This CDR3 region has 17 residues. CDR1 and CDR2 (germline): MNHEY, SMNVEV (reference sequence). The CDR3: CASSRDTGGLTNEKLFF. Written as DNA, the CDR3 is TGTGCCAGCAGCCGTGATACAGGGGGCCTCACTAATGAAAAACTGTTTTTT. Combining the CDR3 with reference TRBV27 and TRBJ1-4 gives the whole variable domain EAQVTQNPRYLITVTGKKLTVTCSQNMNHEYMSWYRQDPGLGLRQIYYSMNVEVTDKGDVPEGYKVSRKEKRNFPLILESPSPNQTSLYFCASSRDTGGLTNEKLFFGSGTQLSVL.

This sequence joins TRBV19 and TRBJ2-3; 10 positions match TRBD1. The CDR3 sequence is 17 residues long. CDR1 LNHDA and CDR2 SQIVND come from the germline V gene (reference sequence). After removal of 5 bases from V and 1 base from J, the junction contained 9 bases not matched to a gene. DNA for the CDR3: TGTGCCAGTAGTCGACAGGGGGCGGGAGGACGCACAGATACGCAGTATTTT. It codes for CASSRQGAGGRTDTQYF.

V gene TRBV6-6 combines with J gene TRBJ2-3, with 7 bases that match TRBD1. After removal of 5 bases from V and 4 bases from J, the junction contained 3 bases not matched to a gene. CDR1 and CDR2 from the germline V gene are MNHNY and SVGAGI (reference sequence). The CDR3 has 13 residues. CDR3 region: CASSEGAADTQYF. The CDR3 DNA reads TGTGCCAGCAGTGAGGGGGCCGCAGATACGCAGTATTTT.

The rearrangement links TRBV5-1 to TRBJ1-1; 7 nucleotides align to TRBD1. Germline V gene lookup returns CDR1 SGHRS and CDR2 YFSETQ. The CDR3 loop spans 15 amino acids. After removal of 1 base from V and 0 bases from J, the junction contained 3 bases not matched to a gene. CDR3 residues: CASSLTGVMNTEAFF. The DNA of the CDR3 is TGCGCCAGCAGCTTGACAGGGGTGATGAACACTGAAGCTTTCTTT.

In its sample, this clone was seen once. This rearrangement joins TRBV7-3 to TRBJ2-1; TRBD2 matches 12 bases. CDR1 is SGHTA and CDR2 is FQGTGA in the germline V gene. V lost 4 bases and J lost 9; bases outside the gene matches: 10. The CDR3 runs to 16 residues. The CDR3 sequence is CASSSTSGSSVAEQFF. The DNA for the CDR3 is TGTGCCAGCAGCTCGACTAGCGGGAGTTCAGTCGCTGAGCAGTTCTTC.

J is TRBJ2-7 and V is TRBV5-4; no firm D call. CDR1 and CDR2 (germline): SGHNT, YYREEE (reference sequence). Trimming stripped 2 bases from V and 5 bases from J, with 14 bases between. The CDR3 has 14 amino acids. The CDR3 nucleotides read TGTGCCAGCAGCTTAGTCACCCGACGTCACGAGCAGTACTTC. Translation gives CASSLVTRRHEQYF.

The CDR3 region is CASSLNPSQAGHTGELFF. Here the CDR3 DNA reads TGTGCCAGCAGCTTAAACCCCTCACAAGCGGGCCACACCGGGGAGCTGTTTTTT. V and J are TRBV7-2 and TRBJ2-2; tentatively, D is TRBD2 (6 bases). V was clipped by 2 bases and J by 3 bases, with 19 bases between them. The CDR3 is 18 amino acids. The germline CDR1 and CDR2 sequences are SGHTA and FQGNSA.

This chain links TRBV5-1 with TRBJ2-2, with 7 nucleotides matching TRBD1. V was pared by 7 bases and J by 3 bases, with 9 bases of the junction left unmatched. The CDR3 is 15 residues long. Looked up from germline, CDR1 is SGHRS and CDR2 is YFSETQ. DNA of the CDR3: TGCGCCAGCGCCTCGCAGGGGGTCGACACCGGGGAGCTGTTTTTT. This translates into CASASQGVDTGELFF.

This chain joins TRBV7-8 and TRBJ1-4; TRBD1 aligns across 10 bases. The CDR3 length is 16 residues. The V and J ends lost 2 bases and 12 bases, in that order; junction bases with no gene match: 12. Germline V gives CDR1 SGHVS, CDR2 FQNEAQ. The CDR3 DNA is TGTGCCAGCAGCTTACGCCGGGACAGGGGCGCAAATGAACTGTTTTTT. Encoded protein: CASSLRRDRGANELFF. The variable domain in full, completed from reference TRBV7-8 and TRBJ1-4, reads GAGVSQSPRYKVAKRGQDVALRCDPISGHVSLFWYQQALGQGPEFLTYFQNEAQLDKSGLPSDRFFAERPEGSVSTLKIQRTQQEDSAVYLCASSLRRDRGANELFFGSGTQLSVL.

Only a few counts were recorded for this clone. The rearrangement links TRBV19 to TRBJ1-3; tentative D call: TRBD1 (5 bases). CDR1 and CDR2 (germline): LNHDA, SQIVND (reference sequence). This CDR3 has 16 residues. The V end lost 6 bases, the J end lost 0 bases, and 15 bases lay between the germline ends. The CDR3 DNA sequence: TGTGCCAGTAGCGGGAGGGGACTGATCTCTGGAAACACCATATATTTT. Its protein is CASSGRGLISGNTIYF.

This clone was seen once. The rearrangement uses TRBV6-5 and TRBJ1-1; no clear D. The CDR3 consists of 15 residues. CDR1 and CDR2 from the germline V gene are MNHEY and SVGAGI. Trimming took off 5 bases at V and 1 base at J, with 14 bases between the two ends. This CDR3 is CASSHGTWENTEAFF. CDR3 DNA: TGTGCCAGCAGTCACGGCACTTGGGAGAACACTGAAGCTTTCTTT.

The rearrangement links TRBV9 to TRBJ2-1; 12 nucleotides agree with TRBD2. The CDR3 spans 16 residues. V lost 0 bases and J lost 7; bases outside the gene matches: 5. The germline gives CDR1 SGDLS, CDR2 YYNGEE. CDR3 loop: CASSVVELAGGNEQFF. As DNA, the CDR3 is TGTGCCAGCAGCGTAGTAGAGCTAGCGGGAGGGAATGAGCAGTTCTTC.

CDR3 amino acids: CASSFGRQGGNTGELFF. The CDR3 DNA reads TGCGCCAGCAGCTTTGGGAGACAGGGAGGGAACACCGGGGAGCTGTTTTTT. The genes are TRBV5-1 and TRBJ2-2; D may be TRBD1 (7 bases). The CDR3 is made up of 17 amino acids. V lost 2 bases to trimming and J lost 1 base, with 15 bases between them. Germline loops: CDR1 SGHRS, CDR2 YFSETQ. The full variable domain, with the rest looked up from reference TRBV5-1 and TRBJ2-2, is KAGVTQTPRYLIKTRGQQVTLSCSPISGHRSVSWYQQTPGQGLQFLFEYFSETQRNKGNFPGRFSGRQFSNSRSEMNVSTLELGDSALYLCASSFGRQGGNTGELFFGEGSRLTVL.

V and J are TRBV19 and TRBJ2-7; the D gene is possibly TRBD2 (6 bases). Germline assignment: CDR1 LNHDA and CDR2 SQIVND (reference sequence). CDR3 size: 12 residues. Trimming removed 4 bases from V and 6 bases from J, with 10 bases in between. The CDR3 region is CASSTPGGEQYF. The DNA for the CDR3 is TGTGCCAGTAGTACCCCCGGGGGCGAGCAGTACTTC.